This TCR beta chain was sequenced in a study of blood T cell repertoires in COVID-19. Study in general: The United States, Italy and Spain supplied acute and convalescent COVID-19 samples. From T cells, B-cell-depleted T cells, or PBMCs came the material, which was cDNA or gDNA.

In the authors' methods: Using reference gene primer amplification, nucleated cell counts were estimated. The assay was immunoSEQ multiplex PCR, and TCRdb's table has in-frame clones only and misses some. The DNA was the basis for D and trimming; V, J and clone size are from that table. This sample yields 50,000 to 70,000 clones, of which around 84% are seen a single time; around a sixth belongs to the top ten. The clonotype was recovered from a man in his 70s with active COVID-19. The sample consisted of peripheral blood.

CDR3 bases: TGTGCCAGTCAGGGGCTGGAGCAGTACTTC. Its translation is CASQGLEQYF. The genes are TRBV28 and TRBJ2-7; perhaps TRBD1 as D (6 bases). There are 10 residues in the CDR3. V gave up 9 bases and J gave up 7 bases, with 10 bases separating them. Germline-derived CDR1 and CDR2 are MDHEN and SYDVKM.